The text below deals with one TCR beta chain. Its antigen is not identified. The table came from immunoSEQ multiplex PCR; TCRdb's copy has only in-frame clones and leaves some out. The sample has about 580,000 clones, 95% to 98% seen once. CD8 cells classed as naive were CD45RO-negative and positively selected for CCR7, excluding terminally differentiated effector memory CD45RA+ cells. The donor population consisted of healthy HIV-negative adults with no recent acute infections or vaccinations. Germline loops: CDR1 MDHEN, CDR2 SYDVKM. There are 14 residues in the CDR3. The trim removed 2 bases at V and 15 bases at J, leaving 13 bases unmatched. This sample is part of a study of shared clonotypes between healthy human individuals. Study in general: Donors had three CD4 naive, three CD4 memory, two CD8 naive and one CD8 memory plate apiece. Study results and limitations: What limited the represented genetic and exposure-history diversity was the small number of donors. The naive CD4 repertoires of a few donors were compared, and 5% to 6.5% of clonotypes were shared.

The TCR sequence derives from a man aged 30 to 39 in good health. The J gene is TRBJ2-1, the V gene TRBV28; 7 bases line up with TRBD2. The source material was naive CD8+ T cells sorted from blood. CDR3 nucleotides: TGTGCCAGCAGTTTAGTGTTATTGGGGACTACCTGGTTCTTC. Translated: CASSLVLLGTTWFF.